This entry concerns a single TCR beta chain. Its antigen is not identified. This sample is part of a study of CD8 T cells in ankylosing spondylitis. Broader study findings: Significantly higher representation of disease-linked clones was reported for matched ankylosing spondylitis synovial fluid. The disease-linked clones had a CD8+ phenotype and low blood frequencies. A TCR beta motif of under 10 highly homologous variants seemed to mark ankylosing spondylitis blood.

By quantitative 5'-RACE with molecular barcodes, the TCR beta libraries were made. TCRdb fed the 5' RACE reads into MiXCR, producing one record per CDR3 protein. This repertoire shows approximately 140,000 distinct CDR3 sequences, over 15% found once; its top ten account for about 33%. Trimming took off 7 bases at V and 1 base at J, with 13 bases between the two ends. Germline-derived CDR1 and CDR2 are DFQATT and SNEGSKA (reference sequence). CDR3 length: 13 residues. Material for sequencing was blood, either unsorted or a sorted T cell fraction (not recorded which). The clonotype comes from a male donor with ankylosing spondylitis. The J gene is TRBJ2-5, the V gene TRBV20-1; possible D gene TRBD2, 6 bases. In DNA, the CDR3 is TGCAGTGTTTGGGACTCGAGCCAAGAGACCCAGTACTTC. It specifies CSVWDSSQETQYF.